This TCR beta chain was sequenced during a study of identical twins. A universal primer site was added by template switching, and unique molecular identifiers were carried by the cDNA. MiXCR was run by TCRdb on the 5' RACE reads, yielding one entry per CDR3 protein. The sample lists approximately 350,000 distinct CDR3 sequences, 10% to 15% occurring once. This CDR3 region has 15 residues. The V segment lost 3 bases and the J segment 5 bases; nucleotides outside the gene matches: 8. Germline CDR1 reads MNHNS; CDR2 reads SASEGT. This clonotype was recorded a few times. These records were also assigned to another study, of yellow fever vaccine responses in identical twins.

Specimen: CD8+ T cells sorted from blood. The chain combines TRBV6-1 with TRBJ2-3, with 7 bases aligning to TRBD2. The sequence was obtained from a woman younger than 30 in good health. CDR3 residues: CASSDGGTGLDTQYF. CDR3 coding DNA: TGTGCCAGCAGTGACGGGGGGACGGGGTTAGATACGCAGTATTTT.